This T cell receptor (beta chain) was recovered during a study of follicular helper T cells after annual influenza vaccination. As for the study in general: After each seasonal flu vaccination, blood came on days 0, 7 and 28. Some donors were sampled over the 2013-2014, 2014-2015 and 2015-2016 vaccinations.

V was clipped by 7 bases and J by 10 bases, with 20 bases between them. Germline-derived CDR1 and CDR2 are MDHEN and SYDVKM. The CDR3 loop spans 15 amino acids. Subjects lived in the community and lacked influenza vaccine within the prior 6 months. The assay was immunoSEQ multiplex PCR, and TCRdb's table has in-frame clones only and misses some. The sample includes over 8,500 clones, 65% to 85% of them seen just once. The specimen comprised CXCR5- memory CD4+ T cells sorted from blood, sampled 6 weeks after influenza vaccination. The chain carries TRBV28 and TRBJ1-6; D possibly corresponds to TRBD1 (5 bases). This receptor was identified in an adult who received the influenza vaccine. The CDR3 DNA is TGTGCCAGCACCCCTGGGGGTAAAGGGTGGTCACCCCTCCACTTT. It specifies CASTPGGKGWSPLHF.